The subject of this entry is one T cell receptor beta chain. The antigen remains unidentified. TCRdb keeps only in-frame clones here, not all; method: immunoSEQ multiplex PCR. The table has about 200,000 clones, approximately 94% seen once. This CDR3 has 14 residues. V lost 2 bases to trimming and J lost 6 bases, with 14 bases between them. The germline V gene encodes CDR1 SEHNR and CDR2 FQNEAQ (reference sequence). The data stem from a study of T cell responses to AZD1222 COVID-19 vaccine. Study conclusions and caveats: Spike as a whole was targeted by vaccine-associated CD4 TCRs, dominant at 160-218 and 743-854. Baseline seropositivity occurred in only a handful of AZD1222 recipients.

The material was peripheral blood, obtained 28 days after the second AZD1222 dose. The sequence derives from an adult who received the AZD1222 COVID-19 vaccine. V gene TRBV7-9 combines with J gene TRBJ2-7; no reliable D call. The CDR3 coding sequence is TGTGCCAGCAGCTTAACCGCAGAGCTCCTCGAGCAGTACTTC. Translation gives CASSLTAELLEQYF.